This passage covers 25 T cell receptor beta chains from one sample sequenced in a study of shared clonotypes between healthy human individuals. Some clones are missing from TCRdb's copy, which holds only in-frame ones; the method was immunoSEQ multiplex PCR. The top ten hold roughly 0.35% of the sample, which has 1,400,000 or so clones, approximately 98.5% seen once. Sequencing was done on a sample of naive CD4+ T cells sorted from blood. Noted subset: CD45RA+ positively selected. Source of these receptors: a man between 25 and 39 years old in good health.

The genes are TRBV29-1 and TRBJ2-1; TRBD2 matches 8 bases. V was pared by 6 bases and J by 4 bases, with 11 bases of the junction left unmatched. The CDR3 sequence is 15 residues long. Germline V CDR1 and CDR2: SQVTM, ANQGSEA. DNA for the CDR3: TGCAGCGTCAAAGGCGGGACTAGTGGGTACAATGAGCAGTTCTTC. It encodes CSVKGGTSGYNEQFF.

The J gene is TRBJ2-1, the V gene TRBV5-6; 7 positions agree with TRBD2. The germline V gene encodes CDR1 SGHDT and CDR2 YYEEEE. J gave up 4 bases and V 3 bases, and 13 bases lay outside the gene matches. This CDR3 is built from 17 residues. The CDR3 DNA is TGTGCCAGCAGCTCCTACAAGGGACTACCACATTACAATGAGCAGTTCTTC. Translating it yields CASSSYKGLPHYNEQFF.

The J gene is TRBJ1-1, the V gene TRBV13; D unclear. Germline V gene data show CDR1 as PRHDT and CDR2 as FYEKMQ (reference sequence). Trimming took 0 bases from V and 5 from J, leaving 16 bases between them. CDR3 length equals 16 residues. The CDR3 bases are TGTGCCAGCAGCTTAGGTAGGCTCCTACGCGTGACTGAAGCTTTCTTT. It is translated as CASSLGRLLRVTEAFF.

The rearrangement joins TRBV19 to TRBJ1-1; TRBD1 is a possible D gene (5 bases). V lost 3 bases and J lost 1, with 12 bases in between. This CDR3 spans 15 amino acids. The germline V gene has CDR1 LNHDA and CDR2 SQIVND (reference sequence). The DNA of the CDR3 is TGTGCCAGTAGTATCCGTAGAGGGGCGAACACTGAAGCTTTCTTT. Its translation: CASSIRRGANTEAFF.

This chain joins TRBV27 and TRBJ2-3; TRBD2 matches 9 bases. The CDR3 is 15 residues long. CDR1 and CDR2 from the germline V gene are MNHEY and SMNVEV (reference sequence). Trimming cost V 6 bases and J 3 bases; bases outside gene matches: 7. The CDR3 sequence is CASRTLAGVTDTQYF. DNA for the CDR3: TGTGCCAGCAGGACTTTAGCGGGAGTAACAGATACGCAGTATTTT.

Comments on this clone: Within the sample, other DNA sequences also encode this same CDR3. The V and J genes are TRBV5-4 and TRBJ2-3; D gene uncertain. CDR1 is SGHNT and CDR2 is YYREEE in the germline V gene (reference sequence). Trimming stripped 0 bases from V and 4 bases from J, with 6 bases between. This CDR3 region has 13 residues. The CDR3 nucleotides are TGTGCCAGCAGCTTGGGCGGAGCAGATACGCAGTATTTT. It encodes CASSLGGADTQYF.

This chain uses TRBV19 with TRBJ2-5, with 9 bases identical to TRBD2. The ends lost 10 bases at V and 4 bases at J; junction bases unmatched: 7. This CDR3 is built from 13 residues. The V gene's germline CDR1 is LNHDA and CDR2 SQIVND (reference sequence). CDR3 coding DNA: TGTGCCACCAGAGGACTAGCGCGAGAGACCCAGTACTTC. It is translated as CATRGLARETQYF. The full variable domain, with the rest looked up from reference TRBV19 and TRBJ2-5, is DGGITQSPKYLFRKEGQNVTLSCEQNLNHDAMYWYRQDPGQGLRLIYYSQIVNDFQKGDIAEGYSVSREKKESFPLTVTSAQKNPTAFYLCATRGLARETQYFGPGTRLLVL.

The CDR3 DNA is TGTGCCAGCAGCTTACTAGCGGCGAACACCGGGGAGCTGTTTTTT. This codes for CASSLLAANTGELFF. J is TRBJ2-2 and V is TRBV7-9; 7 bases line up with TRBD2. CDR3 length equals 15 residues. Trimming removed 2 bases from V and 0 bases from J; junction bases left unmatched: 0. The V gene's germline CDR1 is SEHNR and CDR2 FQNEAQ (reference sequence).

The V gene is TRBV4-1, the J gene TRBJ2-1; D might be TRBD1 (5 bases). Looked up from germline, CDR1 is MGHRA and CDR2 is YSYEKL. CDR3 length: 13 residues. V dropped 3 bases and J dropped 7 bases, with 10 bases sitting between them. The CDR3 loop is CASSHSGLNEQFF. CDR3 DNA sequence: TGCGCCAGCAGCCATTCAGGGTTAAATGAGCAGTTCTTC.

The V gene is TRBV5-4, the J gene TRBJ2-1, with TRBD2 matching 10 bases. Trimming at V came to 0 bases and at J to 13 bases, leaving 7 bases not matched to a gene. CDR1 is SGHNT and CDR2 is YYREEE in the germline V gene (reference sequence). The length of the CDR3 is 14 residues. The CDR3 DNA reads TGTGCCAGCAGCTTGGGAGCGGGAGGGGACGATCAGTTCTTC. Translated: CASSLGAGGDDQFF.

The CDR3: CASSRGTGDPANYGYTF. The CDR3 nucleotides read TGCGCCAGCAGCCGAGGGACAGGAGACCCAGCTAACTATGGCTACACCTTC. This rearrangement joins TRBV5-1 to TRBJ1-2; TRBD1 matches at 8 bases. The CDR3 extends over 17 amino acids. J was trimmed by 0 bases and V by 4 bases; bases with no gene match: 11. Germline-derived CDR1 and CDR2 are SGHRS and YFSETQ.

The chain has TRBV5-6 and TRBJ1-5, with TRBD1 as a possible D gene (5 bases). The germline V and J ends were trimmed by 0 bases and 7 bases, with 14 bases remaining between them. The CDR3 consists of 15 residues. Germline V CDR1 and CDR2: SGHDT, YYEEEE. The CDR3 loop reads CASSLVRGAGQPQHF. DNA for the CDR3: TGTGCCAGCAGCTTGGTACGGGGCGCGGGGCAGCCCCAGCATTTT.

This chain links TRBV6-6 with TRBJ2-5, with 15 nucleotides matching TRBD2. CDR3 size: 16 residues. Unmatched junction bases numbered 6, after V lost 8 bases and J lost 2 bases. The germline V gene encodes CDR1 MNHNY and CDR2 SVGAGI (reference sequence). The CDR3 reads CASHMGLAGGQETQYF. In DNA form, the CDR3 reads TGTGCCAGCCATATGGGACTAGCGGGAGGTCAAGAGACCCAGTACTTC.

The rearrangement uses TRBV6-5 and TRBJ2-5; D not certain. Germline CDR1 MNHEY, CDR2 SVGAGI. Trimming cost V 6 bases and J 5 bases, with 13 bases left between them. The CDR3 extends over 13 amino acids. The CDR3 here is CASRTGLGETQYF. CDR3 in DNA: TGTGCCAGCAGGACCGGGCTAGGGGAGACCCAGTACTTC.

CDR3 bases: TGTGCCAGCAGCTTGAGCGCCCTGACAGGCCTACAAGAGACCCAGTACTTC. Translating gives CASSLSALTGLQETQYF. The V call is TRBV5-6, the J call TRBJ2-5; a weak D match, TRBD1 (6 bases). Trimming removed 1 base at V and 2 bases at J, with 18 bases between. The CDR3 length is 17 residues. Germline V CDR1 and CDR2: SGHDT, YYEEEE. The entire variable domain, with the rest obtained from reference TRBV5-6 and TRBJ2-5, is as follows: DAGVTQSPTHLIKTRGQQVTLRCSPKSGHDTVSWYQQALGQGPQFIFQYYEEEERQRGNFPDRFSGHQFPNYSSELNVNALLLGDSALYLCASSLSALTGLQETQYFGPGTRLLVL.

V gene TRBV28 combines with J gene TRBJ1-5; D is possibly TRBD1 (6 bases). The germline gives CDR1 MDHEN, CDR2 SYDVKM. The CDR3 contains 14 residues. Trimming removed 6 bases from V and 3 bases from J, with 12 bases in between. CDR3 nucleotide sequence: TGTGCCAGCAGGTTAGGGGGTATCAATCAGCCCCAGCATTTT. Translation gives CASRLGGINQPQHF.

This clone appeared a single time. The CDR3 bases are TGCGCCAGCAGCTTGGAGGTAGGGGTTGGCTACACCTTC. It translates to CASSLEVGVGYTF. The gene calls are TRBV5-1 and TRBJ1-2, with D possibly TRBD1 on 5 matching bases. Germline V gives CDR1 SGHRS, CDR2 YFSETQ. V was shortened by 0 bases and J by 7 bases, with 10 bases between the two germline ends. CDR3 size: 13 residues.

The rearrangement joins TRBV11-3 to TRBJ2-2; a weak D match, TRBD2 (6 bases). The CDR3 length is 17 residues. The germline V and J ends were trimmed by 1 base and 1 base, with 13 bases remaining between them. Germline values: CDR1 SGHNT, CDR2 YENEEA. The CDR3 region is CASSLGRAGWNTGELFF. The CDR3 nucleotides are TGTGCCAGCAGCTTAGGTCGGGCGGGGTGGAACACCGGGGAGCTGTTTTTT.

The rearrangement links TRBV28 to TRBJ2-7; D could derive from TRBD1 or TRBD2 (7 bases each). V lost 2 bases and J lost 2, with 13 bases in between. Per germline, CDR1 MDHEN and CDR2 SYDVKM. The CDR3 covers 15 residues. CDR3 in DNA: TGTGCCAGCAGTTTAGACAGGGAGGGAGCCTACGAGCAGTACTTC. It translates to CASSLDREGAYEQYF.

J is TRBJ2-6 and V is TRBV7-8, with 7 nucleotides matching TRBD1. V lost 5 bases and J lost 0; bases outside the gene matches: 13. This CDR3 has 19 residues. CDR1 is SGHVS, CDR2 FQNEAQ, per germline. CDR3 bases: TGTGCCAGCAGCCCAAAACCGGGACAGATAAACTCTGGGGCCAACGTCCTGACTTTC. It encodes CASSPKPGQINSGANVLTF.

The chain joins TRBV11-2 to TRBJ2-2, with 7 bases matching TRBD2. The CDR3 extends over 14 amino acids. The V gene end was trimmed by 5 bases and the J gene end by 1 base; junction bases not matched to a gene: 1. Germline-derived CDR1 and CDR2 are SGHAT and FQNNGV. CDR3 sequence reads: CASSPSGNTGELFF. In DNA, the CDR3 is TGTGCCAGCAGCCCTAGCGGGAACACCGGGGAGCTGTTTTTT.

The chain recombines TRBV15 with TRBJ1-5; perhaps TRBD1 as D (5 bases). CDR1 is LNHNV and CDR2 is YYDKDF in the germline V gene (reference sequence). CDR3 length: 16 residues. V was trimmed by 6 bases and J by 6 bases, leaving 21 bases between them. The DNA of the CDR3 is TGTGCCACCAGGGAGGGGCATCTAGTGAGCGGTCAGCCCCAGCATTTT. It encodes CATREGHLVSGQPQHF.

On this clone itself: Additional DNA sequences in this sample encode the identical CDR3. This chain joins TRBV2 and TRBJ2-1; 13 bases align to TRBD2. The CDR3 has 14 residues. Trimming removed 8 bases from V and 6 bases from J; junction bases left unmatched: 4. CDR1 SNHLY and CDR2 FYNNEI come from the germline V gene. The CDR3 loop is CASRGLAGVNEQFF. CDR3 in DNA: TGTGCCAGCCGTGGACTAGCGGGAGTCAATGAGCAGTTCTTC.

This clone was detected only once. The gene calls are TRBV27 and TRBJ1-2, with no clear D. The CDR3 loop spans 15 amino acids. Germline values: CDR1 MNHEY, CDR2 SMNVEV (reference sequence). Trimming removed 6 bases at V and 8 bases at J, with 22 bases between. The CDR3 sequence is CASRRVEGPMSGYTF. CDR3 coding DNA: TGTGCCAGCAGAAGGGTTGAGGGCCCCATGTCGGGCTACACCTTC.

This clone was seen a single time. V usage is TRBV30 and J usage is TRBJ1-5; 11 bases align to TRBD1. This CDR3 has 13 amino acids. V was clipped by 5 bases and J by 6 bases; unmatched bases: 3. Germline V gene data show CDR1 as GTSNPN and CDR2 as SVGIG (reference sequence). The CDR3 protein is CAWGQGAGQPQHF. The CDR3 DNA reads TGTGCCTGGGGACAGGGGGCGGGTCAGCCCCAGCATTTT. Supplemented by reference TRBV30 and TRBJ1-5, the full variable domain reads SQTIHQWPATLVQPVGSPLSLECTVEGTSNPNLYWYRQAAGRGLQLLFYSVGIGQISSEVPQNLSASRPQDRQFILSSKKLLLSDSGFYLCAWGQGAGQPQHFGDGTRLSIL.